This T cell receptor (beta chain) comes out of a study of blood T cell repertoires in COVID-19. The CDR3 has 11 amino acids. Germline V lookup: CDR1 SNHLY, CDR2 FYNNEI. V dropped 7 bases and J dropped 8 bases, with 11 bases sitting between them. The repertoire was sequenced with immunoSEQ multiplex PCR; TCRdb's copy has only in-frame clones and lacks some. The sample contains around 250,000 clones, 80% to 85% of which appear only once. This sequence joins TRBV2 and TRBJ1-2, with D tentatively TRBD1 (6 bases). Specimen: peripheral blood. This TCR was sampled from a man between 50 and 59 years old with active or convalescent COVID-19. The CDR3 DNA reads as TGTGCCAGCATACAGGGCGGCGGCTACACCTTC. It encodes CASIQGGGYTF.